This record concerns one T cell receptor (beta chain) sequence. Stated time point: blood at routine non-recurrence follow-up after resection. The sequenced material consisted of unsorted whole RNA from tumor, nontumor lung or frozen PBMC. The data were obtained in a study of spatial heterogeneity in lung cancer. Turning to the study itself: PBMC samples from follow-up, where available, were sequenced a median of around 22 months after resection. Alpha-chain sequences were consistently detected in smaller numbers than beta-chain sequences.

TCRdb re-called the 5' RACE reads through MiXCR, storing one row per CDR3 protein. This sample yields 40,000 to 50,000 distinct CDR3 sequences, of which roughly a tenth are seen a single time; 17% belongs to the top ten. CDR3 length equals 16 residues. The germline V gene encodes CDR1 SGHRS and CDR2 YFSETQ. V lost 4 bases to trimming and J lost 2 bases, with 16 bases between them. The chain recombines TRBV5-1 with TRBJ1-5; D is possibly TRBD1 (5 bases). The sequence derives from a female donor with early-stage non-small cell lung cancer. The material was PBMCs, obtained at follow-up. This chain's CDR3 is CASSPGPAQGNQPQHF. For the CDR3, the DNA is TGCGCCAGCAGCCCGGGGCCTGCCCAGGGCAATCAGCCCCAGCATTTT.